The entry below describes one TCR beta chain. Antigen: not known. These data come from a study of shared clonotypes between healthy human individuals. Study findings and constraints: Clonotype sharing among the donors was expected to vary with sequencing depth.

The CDR3 runs 15 residues. The germline gives CDR1 SGHTS, CDR2 YDEGEE. V lost 0 bases, J lost 3 bases, and 3 bases stayed unmatched. Genomic DNA for unsorted samples, which was extracted with the QIAamp DNA Blood Mini kit, came from 85 million to 90 million PBMCs. Splitting of each subset's genomic DNA was done evenly across several immunoSEQ plates. In the authors' workflow: There were no quality scores in the junction-only immunoSEQ sequences, so filtering differed. The assay was immunoSEQ multiplex PCR, and TCRdb's table has in-frame clones only and misses some. The DNA was the basis for D and trimming; V, J and clone size are from that table. Of about half a million clones listed, approximately 82% are singletons.

The sequence derives from a woman between 40 and 50 years old in good health. Some clones in this sample may be carry-over from other donors' samples. The specimen was PBMCs. The V gene is TRBV5-8, the J gene TRBJ2-3; 8 positions match TRBD2. CDR3 nucleotides: TGTGCCAGCAGCTTGGGACTAGCGCTAACAGATACGCAGTATTTT. This encodes CASSLGLALTDTQYF.